This passage covers 8 T cell receptor beta chains from one sample sequenced in a study of tumor-infiltrating lymphocytes in primary liver carcinoma. The authors made TCR beta cDNA from 500 to 600 ng total RNA with a constant-region primer. The TCR beta library was amplified through three nested multiplex PCR rounds in a modified ARM-PCR procedure. In the first two PCR rounds, TRBV1-TRBV30 forward primers were paired with a C-beta reverse primer, and each round lasted approximately 10 cycles. One entry per CDR3 protein results from TCRdb running MiXCR on the multiplex PCR reads. The table records approximately 53,000 distinct CDR3 sequences, around 77% of them present only once. RNA and DNA were co-extracted from approximately 20-30 mg of unsorted bulk tissue. Sequencing was carried out using liver tumor tissue from sampling region 5. Subset denoted: tumor region T5, tumor centre. The receptors were gathered from a man in his forties or fifties with primary liver carcinoma and hepatitis B virus infection.

On this clonotype itself: No conserved phenylalanine or tryptophan is present at the end of the CDR3, so a read error is the likely explanation. The V gene is TRBV7-8, the J gene TRBJ1-1; TRBD1 is a possible D gene (5 bases). The germline V gene encodes CDR1 SGHVS and CDR2 FQNEAQ. The ends were cut back, 3 bases at V and 1 base at J, with 9 bases in the middle. CDR3 length: 14 amino acids. This CDR3 reads CASSLGTGNTEAFL. In nucleotides, the CDR3 is TGTGCCAGCAGCTTGGGGACGGGGAACACTGAAGCTTTCCTG.

V gene TRBV5-1 combines with J gene TRBJ1-1; weak D call: TRBD1 (5 bases). Germline CDR1 reads SGHRS; CDR2 reads YFSETQ. The CDR3 consists of 14 residues. V shed 10 bases and J shed 8 bases, with 24 bases lying between them. CDR3 sequence: CAGTLAGGLSEAFF. The CDR3 nucleotides are TGCGCCGGCACCTTGGCCGGGGGACTCTCGGAAGCTTTCTTT.

This clonotype was counted once. A read error may be the cause here, since a much bigger clone is one base away. The rearrangement uses TRBV11-2 and TRBJ2-7, with D hard to call. V lost 3 bases and J lost 8, with 11 bases in between. Looked up from germline, CDR1 is SGHAT and CDR2 is FQNNGV. The CDR3 has 12 amino acids. The CDR3 loop is CASSLSSFKQYF. CDR3 in DNA: TGTGCCAGCAGCTTGTCAAGCTTCAAGCAGTACTTC.

About this clonotype: Lacking the conserved final phenylalanine or tryptophan, this CDR3 likely reflects a read error. This chain uses TRBV29-1 with TRBJ2-7; D assignment may be TRBD1 or TRBD2 (5 bases each). V lost 7 bases and J 2 bases, leaving 24 bases between the germline ends. The germline V gene has CDR1 SQVTM and CDR2 ANQGSEA. This CDR3 contains 16 residues. CDR3 protein: CSAMPSGTSTPYEQYS. In DNA, the CDR3 is TGCAGCGCCATGCCATCTGGGACCAGCACTCCCTACGAGCAGTACTCC.

A single count supports this clonotype. One end of the junction is discordant with germline, which a read error may explain. V gene TRBV4-3 combines with J gene TRBJ2-1, with no clear D. The CDR3 loop spans 16 amino acids. Germline-derived CDR1 and CDR2 are LGHNA and YSLEER. The CDR3 sequence is CASSQDRSWMHNEQLF. The DNA for the CDR3 is TGCGCCAGCAGCCAAGATCGGAGCTGGATGCACAATGAGCAGCTCTTC.

The chain links TRBV10-2 to TRBJ1-1; D is uncertain. This CDR3 contains 13 residues. CDR1 WSHSY and CDR2 SAAADI come from the germline V gene. CDR3 amino acids: CSSSEVENTEAFF. CDR3 nucleotides: TGCTCTAGTAGTGAAGTAGAAAACACTGAAGCTTTCTTT.

This sequence joins TRBV5-5 and TRBJ1-2, with D possibly being TRBD1 (5 bases). V was trimmed by 8 bases and J by 7 bases, leaving 18 bases between them. This CDR3 contains 13 residues. Germline V gene sequence: CDR1 SGHKS, CDR2 YYEKEE (reference sequence). CDR3 sequence (DNA): TGTGCCAGGAGGATGCCGGGACCTTCTGGCTACACCTTC. This gives the protein CARRMPGPSGYTF.

The chain's CDR3 is CSFRTEASTDTQYF. In nucleotides, the CDR3 is TGCAGCTTTAGGACAGAGGCTTCCACAGATACGCAGTATTTT. This chain uses TRBV29-1 with TRBJ2-3; D is perhaps TRBD1 (6 bases). CDR3 length: 14 amino acids. Germline V gene sequence: CDR1 SQVTM, CDR2 ANQGSEA. Trimming stripped 8 bases from V and 2 bases from J, with 17 bases between.